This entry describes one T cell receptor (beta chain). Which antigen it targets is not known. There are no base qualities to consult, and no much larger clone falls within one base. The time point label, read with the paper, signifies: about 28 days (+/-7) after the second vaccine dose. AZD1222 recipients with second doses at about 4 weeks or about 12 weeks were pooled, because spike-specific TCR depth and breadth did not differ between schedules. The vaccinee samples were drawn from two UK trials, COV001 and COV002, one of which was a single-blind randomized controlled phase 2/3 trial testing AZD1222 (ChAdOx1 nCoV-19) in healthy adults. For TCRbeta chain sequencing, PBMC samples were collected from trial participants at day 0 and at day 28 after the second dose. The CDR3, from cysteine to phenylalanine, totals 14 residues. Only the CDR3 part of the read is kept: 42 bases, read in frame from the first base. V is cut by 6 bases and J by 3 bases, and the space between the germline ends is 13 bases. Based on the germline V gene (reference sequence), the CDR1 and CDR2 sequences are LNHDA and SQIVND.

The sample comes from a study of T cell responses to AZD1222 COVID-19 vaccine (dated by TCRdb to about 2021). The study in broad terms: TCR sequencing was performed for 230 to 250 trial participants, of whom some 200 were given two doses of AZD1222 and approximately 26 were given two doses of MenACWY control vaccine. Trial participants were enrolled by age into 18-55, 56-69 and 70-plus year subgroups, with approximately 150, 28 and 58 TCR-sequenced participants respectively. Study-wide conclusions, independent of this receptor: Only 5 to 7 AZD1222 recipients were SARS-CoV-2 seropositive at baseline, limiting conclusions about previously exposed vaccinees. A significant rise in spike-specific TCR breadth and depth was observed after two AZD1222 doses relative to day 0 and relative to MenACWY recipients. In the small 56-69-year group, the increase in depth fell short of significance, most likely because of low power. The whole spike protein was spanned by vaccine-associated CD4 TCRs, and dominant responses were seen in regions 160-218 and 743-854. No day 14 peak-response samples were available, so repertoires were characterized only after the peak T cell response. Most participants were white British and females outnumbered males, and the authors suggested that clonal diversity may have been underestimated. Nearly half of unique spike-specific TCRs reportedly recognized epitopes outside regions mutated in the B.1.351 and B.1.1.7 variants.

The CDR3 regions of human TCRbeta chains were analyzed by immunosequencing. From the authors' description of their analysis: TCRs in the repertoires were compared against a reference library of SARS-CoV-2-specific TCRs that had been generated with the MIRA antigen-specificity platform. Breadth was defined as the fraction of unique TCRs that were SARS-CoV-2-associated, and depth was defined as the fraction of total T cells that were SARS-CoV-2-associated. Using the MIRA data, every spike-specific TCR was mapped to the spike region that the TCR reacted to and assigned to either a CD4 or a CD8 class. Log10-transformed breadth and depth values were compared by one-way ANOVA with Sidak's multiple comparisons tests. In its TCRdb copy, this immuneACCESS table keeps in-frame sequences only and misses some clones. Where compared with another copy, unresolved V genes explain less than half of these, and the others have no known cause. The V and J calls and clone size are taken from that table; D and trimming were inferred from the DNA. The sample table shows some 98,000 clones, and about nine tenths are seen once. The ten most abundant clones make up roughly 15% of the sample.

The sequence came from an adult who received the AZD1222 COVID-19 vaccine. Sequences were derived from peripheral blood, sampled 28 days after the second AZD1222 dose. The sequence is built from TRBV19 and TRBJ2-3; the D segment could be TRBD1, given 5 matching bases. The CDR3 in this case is CASSWGRVTDTQYF. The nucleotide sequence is TGTGCCAGTAGCTGGGGCAGGGTGACAGATACGCAGTATTTT.